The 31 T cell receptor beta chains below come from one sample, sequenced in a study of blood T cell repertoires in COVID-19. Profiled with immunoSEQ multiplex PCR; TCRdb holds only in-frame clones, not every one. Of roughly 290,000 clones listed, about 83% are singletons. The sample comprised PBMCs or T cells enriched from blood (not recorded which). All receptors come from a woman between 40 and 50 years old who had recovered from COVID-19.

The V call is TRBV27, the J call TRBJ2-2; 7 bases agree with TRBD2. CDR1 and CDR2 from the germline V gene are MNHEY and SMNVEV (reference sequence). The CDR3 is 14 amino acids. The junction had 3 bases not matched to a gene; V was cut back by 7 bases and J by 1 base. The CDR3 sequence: CASTGLVNTGELFF. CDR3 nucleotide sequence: TGTGCCAGCACCGGACTAGTGAACACCGGGGAGCTGTTTTTT.

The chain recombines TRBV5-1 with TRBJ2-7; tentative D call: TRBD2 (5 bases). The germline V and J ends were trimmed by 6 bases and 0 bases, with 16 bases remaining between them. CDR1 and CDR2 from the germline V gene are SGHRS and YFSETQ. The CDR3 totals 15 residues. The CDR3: CASTREGRASYEQYF. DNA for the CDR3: TGCGCCAGCACCCGCGAGGGAAGGGCCTCCTACGAGCAGTACTTC.

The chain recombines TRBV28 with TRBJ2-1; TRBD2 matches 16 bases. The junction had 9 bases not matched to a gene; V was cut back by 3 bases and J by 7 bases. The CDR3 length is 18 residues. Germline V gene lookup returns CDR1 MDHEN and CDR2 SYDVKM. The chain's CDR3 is CASSFVPGLAGGGNEQFF. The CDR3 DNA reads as TGTGCCAGCAGTTTCGTCCCGGGACTAGCGGGAGGGGGAAATGAGCAGTTCTTC.

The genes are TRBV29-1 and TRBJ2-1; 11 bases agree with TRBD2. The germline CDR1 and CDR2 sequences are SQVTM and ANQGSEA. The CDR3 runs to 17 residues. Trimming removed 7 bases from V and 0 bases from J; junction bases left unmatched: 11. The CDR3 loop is CSAILAGEGNSYNEQFF. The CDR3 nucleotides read TGCAGCGCTATACTAGCGGGGGAGGGCAACTCCTACAATGAGCAGTTCTTC.

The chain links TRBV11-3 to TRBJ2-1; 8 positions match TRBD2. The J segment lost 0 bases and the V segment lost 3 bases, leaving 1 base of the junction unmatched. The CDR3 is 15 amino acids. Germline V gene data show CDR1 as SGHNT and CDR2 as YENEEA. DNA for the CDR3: TGTGCCAGCAGCTTCGGGAGGGGCTCCTACAATGAGCAGTTCTTC. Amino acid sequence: CASSFGRGSYNEQFF.

As DNA, the CDR3 is TGTGCCAGCAGGCCCCCAGGGGGTCAAGAGCAGTACTTC. Protein product: CASRPPGGQEQYF. J is TRBJ2-7 and V is TRBV13, with 7 bases that match TRBD1. The J segment lost 7 bases and the V segment lost 6 bases, leaving 9 bases of the junction unmatched. Germline CDR1 PRHDT, CDR2 FYEKMQ (reference sequence). The CDR3 contains 13 residues.

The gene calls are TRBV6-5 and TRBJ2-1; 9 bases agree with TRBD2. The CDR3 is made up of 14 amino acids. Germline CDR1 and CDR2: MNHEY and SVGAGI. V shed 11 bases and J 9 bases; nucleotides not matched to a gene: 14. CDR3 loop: CASGTSPSSSEQFF. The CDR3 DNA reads TGTGCCTCCGGGACTAGCCCTTCCTCTAGTGAGCAGTTCTTC.

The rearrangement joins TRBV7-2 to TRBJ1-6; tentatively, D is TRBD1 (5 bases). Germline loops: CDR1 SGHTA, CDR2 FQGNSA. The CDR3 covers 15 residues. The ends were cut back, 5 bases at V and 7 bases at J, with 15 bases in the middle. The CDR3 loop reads CASSERQTGNSPLHF. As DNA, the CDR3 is TGTGCCAGCAGCGAGCGACAGACCGGCAATTCACCCCTCCACTTT.

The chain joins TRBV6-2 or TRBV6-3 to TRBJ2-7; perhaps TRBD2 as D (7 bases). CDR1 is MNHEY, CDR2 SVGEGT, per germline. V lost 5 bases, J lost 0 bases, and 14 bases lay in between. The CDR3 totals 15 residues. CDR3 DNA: TGTGCCAGCAGTACGAGGGGGGGAGCCTCCTACGAGCAGTACTTC. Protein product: CASSTRGGASYEQYF.

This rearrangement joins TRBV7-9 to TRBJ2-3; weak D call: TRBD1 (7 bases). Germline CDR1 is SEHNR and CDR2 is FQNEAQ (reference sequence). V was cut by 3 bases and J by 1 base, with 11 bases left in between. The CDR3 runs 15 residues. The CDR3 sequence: CASSFGGGRTDTQYF. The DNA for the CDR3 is TGTGCCAGCAGCTTCGGAGGGGGCCGCACAGATACGCAGTATTTT.

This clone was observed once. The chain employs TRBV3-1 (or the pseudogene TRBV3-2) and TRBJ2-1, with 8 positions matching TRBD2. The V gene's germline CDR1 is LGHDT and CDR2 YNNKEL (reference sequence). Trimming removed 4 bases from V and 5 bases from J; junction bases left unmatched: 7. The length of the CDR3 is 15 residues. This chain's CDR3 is CASSLNLLADNEQFF. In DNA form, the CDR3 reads TGTGCCAGCAGCCTAAACCTACTAGCGGACAATGAGCAGTTCTTC.

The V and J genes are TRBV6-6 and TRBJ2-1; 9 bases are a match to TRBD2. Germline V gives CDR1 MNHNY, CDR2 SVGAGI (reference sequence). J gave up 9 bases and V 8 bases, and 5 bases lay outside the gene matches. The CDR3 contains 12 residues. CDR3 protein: CASCGGRGEQFF. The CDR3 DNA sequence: TGTGCCAGCTGCGGCGGGAGGGGTGAGCAGTTCTTC.

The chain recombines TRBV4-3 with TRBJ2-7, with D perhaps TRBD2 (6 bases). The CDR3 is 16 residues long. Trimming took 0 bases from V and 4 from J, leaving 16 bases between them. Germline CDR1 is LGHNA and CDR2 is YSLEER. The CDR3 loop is CASSQDMGTDIYEQYF. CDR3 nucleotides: TGCGCCAGCAGCCAAGATATGGGGACTGACATATACGAGCAGTACTTC.

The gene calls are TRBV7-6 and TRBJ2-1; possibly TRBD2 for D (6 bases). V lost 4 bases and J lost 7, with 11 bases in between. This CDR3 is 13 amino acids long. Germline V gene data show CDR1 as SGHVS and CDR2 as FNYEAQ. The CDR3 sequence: CASSSPGVNEQFF. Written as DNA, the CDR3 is TGTGCCAGCAGCTCGCCGGGGGTGAATGAGCAGTTCTTC.

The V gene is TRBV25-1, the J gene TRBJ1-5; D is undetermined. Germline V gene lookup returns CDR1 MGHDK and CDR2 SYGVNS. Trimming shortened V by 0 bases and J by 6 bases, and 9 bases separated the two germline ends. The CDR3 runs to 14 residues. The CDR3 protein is CASSEYRFSQPQHF. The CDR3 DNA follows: TGTGCCAGCAGTGAATACAGGTTCAGTCAGCCCCAGCATTTT. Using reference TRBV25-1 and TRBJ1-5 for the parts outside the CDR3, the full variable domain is EADIYQTPRYLVIGTGKKITLECSQTMGHDKMYWYQQDPGMELHLIHYSYGVNSTEKGDLSSESTVSRIRTEHFPLTLESARPSHTSQYLCASSEYRFSQPQHFGDGTRLSIL.

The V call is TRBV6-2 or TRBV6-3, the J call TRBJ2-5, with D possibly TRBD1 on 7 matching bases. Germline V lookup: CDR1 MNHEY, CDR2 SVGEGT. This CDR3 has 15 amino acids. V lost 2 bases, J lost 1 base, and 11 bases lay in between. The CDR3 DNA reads TGTGCCAGCAGTTACAGCAGGGGGGTCCAAGAGACCCAGTACTTC. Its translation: CASSYSRGVQETQYF.

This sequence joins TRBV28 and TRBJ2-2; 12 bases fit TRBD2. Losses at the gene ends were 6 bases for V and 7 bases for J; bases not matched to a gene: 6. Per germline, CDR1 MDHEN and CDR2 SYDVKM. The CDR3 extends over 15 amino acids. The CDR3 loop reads CASRGLAGLYGELFF. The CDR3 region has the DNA TGTGCCAGCAGAGGACTAGCGGGATTATACGGGGAGCTGTTTTTT.

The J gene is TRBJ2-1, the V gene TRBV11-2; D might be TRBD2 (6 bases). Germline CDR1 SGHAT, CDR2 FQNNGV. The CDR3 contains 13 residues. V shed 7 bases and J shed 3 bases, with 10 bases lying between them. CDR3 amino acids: CASTATSYNEQFF. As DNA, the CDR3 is TGTGCCAGCACCGCGACTAGCTACAATGAGCAGTTCTTC.

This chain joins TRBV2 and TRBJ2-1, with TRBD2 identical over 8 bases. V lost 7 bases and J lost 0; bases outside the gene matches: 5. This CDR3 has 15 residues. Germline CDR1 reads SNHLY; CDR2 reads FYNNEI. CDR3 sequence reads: CASTFSGNSYNEQFF. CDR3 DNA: TGTGCCAGCACTTTTAGCGGGAACTCCTACAATGAGCAGTTCTTC.

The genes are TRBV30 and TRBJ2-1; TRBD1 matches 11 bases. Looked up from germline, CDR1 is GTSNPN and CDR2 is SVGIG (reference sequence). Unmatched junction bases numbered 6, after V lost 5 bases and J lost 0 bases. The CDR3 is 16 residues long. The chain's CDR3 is CAWGGTGGSSYNEQFF. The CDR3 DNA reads TGTGCCTGGGGAGGGACAGGGGGTTCCTCCTACAATGAGCAGTTCTTC.

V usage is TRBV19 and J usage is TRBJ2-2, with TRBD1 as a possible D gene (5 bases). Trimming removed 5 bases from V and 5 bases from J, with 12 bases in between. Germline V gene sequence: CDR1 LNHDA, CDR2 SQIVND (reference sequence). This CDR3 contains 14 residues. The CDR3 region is CASSSPGRTGELFF. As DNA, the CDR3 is TGTGCCAGTAGTTCGCCAGGGCGAACCGGGGAGCTGTTTTTT.

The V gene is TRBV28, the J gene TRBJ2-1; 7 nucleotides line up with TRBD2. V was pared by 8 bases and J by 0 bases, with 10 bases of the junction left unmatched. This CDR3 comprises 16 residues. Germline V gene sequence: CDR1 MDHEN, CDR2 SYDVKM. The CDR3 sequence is CASAGFGGSSYNEQFF. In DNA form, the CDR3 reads TGTGCCAGCGCCGGCTTTGGCGGGAGCTCCTACAATGAGCAGTTCTTC.

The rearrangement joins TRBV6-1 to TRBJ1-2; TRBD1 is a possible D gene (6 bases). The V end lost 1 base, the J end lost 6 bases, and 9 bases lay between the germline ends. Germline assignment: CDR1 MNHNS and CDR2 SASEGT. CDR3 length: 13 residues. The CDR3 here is CASSEDRVDGYTF. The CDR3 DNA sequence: TGTGCCAGCAGTGAAGACAGGGTGGATGGCTACACCTTC.

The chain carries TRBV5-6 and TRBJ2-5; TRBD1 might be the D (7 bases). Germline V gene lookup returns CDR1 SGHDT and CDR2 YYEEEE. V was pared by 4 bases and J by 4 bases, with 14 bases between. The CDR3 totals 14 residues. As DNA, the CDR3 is TGTGCCAGCAGCAGAGGAGGGGGCGGAGAGACCCAGTACTTC. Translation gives CASSRGGGGETQYF.

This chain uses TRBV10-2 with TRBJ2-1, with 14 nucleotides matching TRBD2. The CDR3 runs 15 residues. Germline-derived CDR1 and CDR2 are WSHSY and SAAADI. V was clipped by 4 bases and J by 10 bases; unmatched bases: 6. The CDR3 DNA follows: TGCGCCAGCAGTGGGGGACTAGCGGGAGTGAAGGAGCAGTTCTTC. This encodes CASSGGLAGVKEQFF.

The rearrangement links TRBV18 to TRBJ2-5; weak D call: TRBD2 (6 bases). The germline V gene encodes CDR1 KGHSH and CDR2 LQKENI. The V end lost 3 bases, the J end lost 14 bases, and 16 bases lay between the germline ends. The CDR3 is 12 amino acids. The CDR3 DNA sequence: TGTGCCAGCTCACCCCCCGGGACTGGGGTTTACTTC. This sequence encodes CASSPPGTGVYF.

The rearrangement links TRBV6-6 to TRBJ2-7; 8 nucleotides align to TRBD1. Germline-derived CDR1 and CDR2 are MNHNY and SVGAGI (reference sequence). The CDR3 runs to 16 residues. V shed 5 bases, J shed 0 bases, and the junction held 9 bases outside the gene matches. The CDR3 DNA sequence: TGTGCCAGCAGTCCCCGCGTTGGACAGGGCTCCTACGAGCAGTACTTC. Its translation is CASSPRVGQGSYEQYF.

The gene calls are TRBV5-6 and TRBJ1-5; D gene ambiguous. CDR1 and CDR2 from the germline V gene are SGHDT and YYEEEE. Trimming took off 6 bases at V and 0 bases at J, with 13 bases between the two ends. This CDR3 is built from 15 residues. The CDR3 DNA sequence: TGTGCCAGCACCAAGCGGGCGGTTAGCAATCAGCCCCAGCATTTT. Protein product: CASTKRAVSNQPQHF.

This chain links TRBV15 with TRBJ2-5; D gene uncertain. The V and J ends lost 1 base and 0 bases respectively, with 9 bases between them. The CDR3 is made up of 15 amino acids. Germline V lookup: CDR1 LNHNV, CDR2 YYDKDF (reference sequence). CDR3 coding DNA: TGTGCCACCAGCAGAGTCGTAGCAGACCAAGAGACCCAGTACTTC. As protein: CATSRVVADQETQYF. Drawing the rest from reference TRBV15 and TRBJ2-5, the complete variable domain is DAMVIQNPRYQVTQFGKPVTLSCSQTLNHNVMYWYQQKSSQAPKLLFHYYDKDFNNEADTPDNFQSRRPNTSFCFLDIRSPGLGDTAMYLCATSRVVADQETQYFGPGTRLLVL.

The CDR3 sequence: CASSIGWGVMNTEAFF. The CDR3 DNA reads as TGTGCCAGTAGTATTGGGTGGGGAGTCATGAACACTGAAGCTTTCTTT. The chain uses TRBV19 and TRBJ1-1; no firm D call. This CDR3 contains 16 residues. The germline V gene encodes CDR1 LNHDA and CDR2 SQIVND (reference sequence). V was trimmed by 3 bases and J by 0 bases, leaving 14 bases between them.

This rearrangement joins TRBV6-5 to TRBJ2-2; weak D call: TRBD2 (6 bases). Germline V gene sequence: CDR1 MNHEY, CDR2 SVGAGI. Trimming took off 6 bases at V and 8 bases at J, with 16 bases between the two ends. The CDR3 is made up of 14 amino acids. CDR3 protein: CASRRMEGRGELFF. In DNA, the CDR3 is TGTGCCAGCAGACGAATGGAGGGAAGAGGGGAGCTGTTTTTT.